A single sample is the source of the 6 T cell receptor beta chains below, sequenced in a study of blood T cells in healthy people across ages. It was with a sample-barcoded 5' primer and a J-beta primer mix that a second PCR of roughly 7 to 12 cycles was run. TCRdb analysed the 5' RACE reads with MiXCR anew, one entry per CDR3 protein. The top ten clones hold around 10% of a sample with some 1.6 million distinct CDR3 sequences, around 36% of them seen once. Sequenced sample: blood. The receptors here all came from a woman aged 30 to 39 in good health.

This sequence joins TRBV4-1 and TRBJ1-2; D is unclear. V was shortened by 1 base and J by 8 bases, with 17 bases between the two germline ends. The germline V gene has CDR1 MGHRA and CDR2 YSYEKL. The CDR3 is made up of 15 amino acids. CDR3 residues: CASSQGVTRAGGYTF. The CDR3 nucleotides read TGCGCCAGCAGCCAAGGCGTGACAAGGGCGGGAGGCTACACCTTC.

The count of this clonotype is one. J is TRBJ2-3 and V is TRBV10-3; D remains unclear. Trimming removed 8 bases from V and 7 bases from J, with 13 bases in between. This CDR3 contains 12 residues. The germline CDR1 and CDR2 sequences are ENHRY and SYGVKD. In nucleotides, the CDR3 is TGTGCCATCGGAACACCGCCACATACGCAGTATTTT. Its translation is CAIGTPPHTQYF.

Only a few counts were recorded for this clonotype. V is TRBV6-6 and J is TRBJ2-7, with 10 bases identical to TRBD2. There are 14 residues in the CDR3. The V gene end was trimmed by 7 bases and the J gene end by 3 bases; junction bases not matched to a gene: 6. Germline CDR1 is MNHNY and CDR2 is SVGAGI (reference sequence). The CDR3 sequence is CASNLAGDDYEQYF. As DNA, the CDR3 is TGTGCCAGCAACCTAGCGGGGGATGACTACGAGCAGTACTTC.

J is TRBJ2-5 and V is TRBV3-1; no reliable D call. The CDR3 is 15 amino acids. Germline lookup yields CDR1 LGHDT and CDR2 YNNKEL (reference sequence). The V gene lost 3 bases and the J gene lost 2 bases, with 13 bases spanning the gap. The CDR3 DNA reads as TGTGCCAGCAGCCAGGACGGTTTTGGGCAAGAGACCCAGTACTTC. This translates into CASSQDGFGQETQYF.

In its sample, this clonotype was seen many times. CDR3 in DNA: TGCAGCGTTGAAGAAGTACTGTACCCCTACGAGCAGTACTTC. Its translation: CSVEEVLYPYEQYF. The chain joins TRBV29-1 to TRBJ2-7, with unresolved D. V was cut by 0 bases and J by 2 bases, with 11 bases left in between. The CDR3 covers 14 residues. The germline V gene encodes CDR1 SQVTM and CDR2 ANQGSEA.

The rearrangement uses TRBV2 and TRBJ1-6; a possible D gene is TRBD1 (5 bases). CDR1 is SNHLY, CDR2 FYNNEI, per germline. The CDR3 has 15 amino acids. Trimming took 2 bases from V and 9 from J, leaving 14 bases between them. The chain's CDR3 is CASSEWGQGTSPLHF. The DNA of the CDR3 is TGTGCCAGCAGTGAATGGGGTCAGGGTACTTCACCCCTCCACTTT.